This TCR beta chain was captured by sequencing in a study of T cells in Graves' hyperthyroidism and ophthalmopathy (dated by TCRdb to 2018 to 2020). Background for the entire study: Peripheral blood samples were taken at the time of initial diagnosis, prior to any treatment. A discovery cohort of around 98 patients, roughly 45 with Graves' ophthalmopathy and over 55 with stable Graves' hyperthyroidism, was used to find distinguishing TCR V-J signatures. Whether ophthalmopathy could be predicted prospectively was tested in an independent validation cohort made up of 18 to 20 hyperthyroidism patients plus 17 patients who later progressed to ophthalmopathy. The 100 discovery patients were randomly divided into training and test sets at a 7:3 ratio. In more than five Graves' hyperthyroidism patients, the study also compared T-cell repertoires from thyroid tissue with T-cell repertoires from blood. Following sampling, methimazole starting at 30 mg daily was given to hyperthyroidism patients, and high-dose intravenous methylprednisolone was given to ophthalmopathy patients. According to the paper, TCR Vbeta CDR3 sequencing was carried out on over 130 peripheral blood samples, which came from about 45 ophthalmopathy, approximately 78 hyperthyroidism and about 17 progressor patients.

The TCR beta CDR3 regions were amplified from RNA transcripts. The first round of RT-PCR for the TCR CDR3 was performed with the HTBI primer set and the Qiagen OneStep RT-PCR kit. The libraries were constructed in a second round of multiplex PCR and then size-selected and purified. Libraries were sequenced paired-end with 100 bp reads on an Illumina HiSeq2000. The authors' analysis ran thus. SOAPnuke was used to process the raw data, removing reads that contained adapters or uncalled bases, had a mean Phred below 15, or lacked an exact match to the constant primer or identifier. High-quality paired reads were merged using COPE v1.2.5, and each unique nucleotide sequence was defined as a clonotype. MiTCR v1.1 was used to align the clonotypes against IMGT TRBV, TRBD and TRBJ reference segments. Analysis was restricted to V-J combinations with a frequency above 0.0001, which covered roughly 99% of repertoires. A TCS score was defined as the ratio between F50 (clonal expansion) and ExV (chaos), using BLOSUM62-based TCRdist between CDR3 peptides within each V-J. Welch's t-statistics and random forest reduced roughly 500 V-J features to around 14, which were used in a naive Bayes classifier (R e1071). TCRdb reran the public reads through fastp at Q25 and MiXCR, keeping productive beta chains. Identical CDR3 proteins give one entry, which carries the most common genes and DNA. The V and J calls shown here were made by TCRdb, not taken from the authors' results. The sample includes about 620,000 distinct CDR3 sequences, with about a sixth observed a single time. 3% to 4% of the sample belongs to the ten largest clones.

A patient counted as having stable Graves' hyperthyroidism if no progression to ophthalmopathy occurred over 18 months of follow-up. Hyperthyroidism patients were aged 18 to 65 years and newly diagnosed, with disease duration of less than 2 months. Patients with uncontrolled infections, other autoimmune diseases, pregnancy or lactation were excluded. Diagnoses were based on clinical symptoms, serum thyroxine and TRAb, thyroid ultrasound and orbital computed tomography. Ficoll-Paque density gradient centrifugation was used to isolate PBMCs from 9.5 to 10 ml of fresh peripheral blood. Total RNA was extracted with Trizol reagent, and quality was checked on an Agilent 2100 Bioanalyzer. Beyond this particular receptor, the publication reports: In validation, progression to ophthalmopathy was predicted by the model with approximately 67% sensitivity and nearly 75% specificity, a median of 6.5 months before onset. Most expanded thyroid clonotypes (frequency above 0.001) were also found in blood, which suggests that blood repertoires may mirror thyroid immune responses. Ophthalmopathy was separated from stable hyperthyroidism by a 13 V-J signature model, with roughly 88% sensitivity and approximately 81% specificity obtained in cross-validation and 80%/75% obtained in testing. Sample size was not statistically predetermined, and investigators were not blinded to group allocation.

From the germline V gene (reference sequence), CDR1 is DFQATT and CDR2 is SNEGSKA. The CDR3 measures 14 amino acids from cysteine to phenylalanine. Only the CDR3 part of the read is kept: 42 bases, read in frame from the first base. Concerning this clonotype itself: Its antigen is currently not known. A much larger clone is a single base away; this may be a read error.

The rearrangement joined TRBV20-1 to TRBJ2-5; the D segment could be TRBD1, given 7 matching bases. The sequenced material came from blood. This TCR derives from a woman younger than 45 with Graves' hyperthyroidism. The DNA reads TGCGGTGCTTTGACAGGGAGGTTATACGAGACCCAGTACTTC. Its translation is CGALTGRLYETQYF.